What follows are 3 T cell receptor beta chains derived from one specimen sequenced in a study of OX40 agonist ivuxolimab in advanced cancers. Data came from immunoSEQ multiplex PCR; TCRdb stores just in-frame clones and leaves some out. This table has roughly 80,000 clones, over 75% appearing once. Source: CD4+ or CD8+ T cells sorted from blood, taken in a trial of the OX40 agonist ivuxolimab. These receptors all stem from an adult with an advanced solid tumor such as melanoma, head and neck, liver or kidney cancer.

The chain has TRBV4-2 and TRBJ1-1; TRBD1 matches at 8 bases. Germline CDR1 and CDR2: LGHNA and YNFKEQ. With 1 base clipped from V and 4 bases from J, the junction kept 8 bases outside the gene matches. CDR3 length: 16 residues. The CDR3 region has the DNA TGTGCCAGCAGCCAAGGTGGACAGGGTGGGGGCACTGAAGCTTTCTTT. It encodes CASSQGGQGGGTEAFF.

This chain uses TRBV30 with TRBJ2-7; D is possibly TRBD1 (6 bases). CDR1 and CDR2 (germline): GTSNPN, SVGIG (reference sequence). The CDR3 extends over 15 amino acids. The germline V and J ends were trimmed by 5 bases and 1 base, with 18 bases remaining between them. DNA of the CDR3: TGTGCCTGGGCACAAGGGGGTCTAGCTTCCTACGAGCAGTACTTC. It encodes CAWAQGGLASYEQYF.

The rearrangement links TRBV5-6 to TRBJ2-5; weak D call: TRBD2 (5 bases). The CDR3 length is 13 residues. V dropped 4 bases and J dropped 7 bases, with 14 bases sitting between them. Germline-derived CDR1 and CDR2 are SGHDT and YYEEEE. CDR3 coding DNA: TGTGCCAGCAGCGAAGGACCGGCGGGGACCCAGTACTTC. Protein product: CASSEGPAGTQYF.